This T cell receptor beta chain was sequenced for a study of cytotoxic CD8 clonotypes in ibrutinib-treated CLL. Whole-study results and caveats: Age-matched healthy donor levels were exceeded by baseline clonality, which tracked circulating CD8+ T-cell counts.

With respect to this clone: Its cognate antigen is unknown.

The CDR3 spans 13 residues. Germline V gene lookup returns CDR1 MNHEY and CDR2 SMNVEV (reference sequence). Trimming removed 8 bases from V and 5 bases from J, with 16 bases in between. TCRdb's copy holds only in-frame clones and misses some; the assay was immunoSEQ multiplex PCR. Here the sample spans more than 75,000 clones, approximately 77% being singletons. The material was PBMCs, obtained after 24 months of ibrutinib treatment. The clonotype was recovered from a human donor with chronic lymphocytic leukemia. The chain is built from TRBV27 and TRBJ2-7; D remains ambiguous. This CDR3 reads CASSYRSSDEQYF. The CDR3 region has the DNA TGTGCCAGCTCTTATAGGAGTTCCGACGAGCAGTACTTC.